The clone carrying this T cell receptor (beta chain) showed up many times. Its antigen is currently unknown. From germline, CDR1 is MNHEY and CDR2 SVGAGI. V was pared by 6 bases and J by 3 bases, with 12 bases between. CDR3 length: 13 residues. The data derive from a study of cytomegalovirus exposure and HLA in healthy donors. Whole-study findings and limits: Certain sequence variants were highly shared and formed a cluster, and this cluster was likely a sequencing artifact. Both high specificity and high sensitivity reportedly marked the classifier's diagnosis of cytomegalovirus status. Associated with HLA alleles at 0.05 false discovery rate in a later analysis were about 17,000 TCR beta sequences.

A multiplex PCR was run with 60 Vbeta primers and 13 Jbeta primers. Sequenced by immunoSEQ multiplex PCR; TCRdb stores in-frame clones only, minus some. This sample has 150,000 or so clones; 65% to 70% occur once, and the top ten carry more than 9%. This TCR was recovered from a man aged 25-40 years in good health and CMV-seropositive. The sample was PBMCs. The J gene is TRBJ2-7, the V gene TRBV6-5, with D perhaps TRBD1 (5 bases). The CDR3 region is CASRPDSYYEQYF. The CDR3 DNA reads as TGTGCCAGCAGACCCGACAGTTACTACGAGCAGTACTTC.